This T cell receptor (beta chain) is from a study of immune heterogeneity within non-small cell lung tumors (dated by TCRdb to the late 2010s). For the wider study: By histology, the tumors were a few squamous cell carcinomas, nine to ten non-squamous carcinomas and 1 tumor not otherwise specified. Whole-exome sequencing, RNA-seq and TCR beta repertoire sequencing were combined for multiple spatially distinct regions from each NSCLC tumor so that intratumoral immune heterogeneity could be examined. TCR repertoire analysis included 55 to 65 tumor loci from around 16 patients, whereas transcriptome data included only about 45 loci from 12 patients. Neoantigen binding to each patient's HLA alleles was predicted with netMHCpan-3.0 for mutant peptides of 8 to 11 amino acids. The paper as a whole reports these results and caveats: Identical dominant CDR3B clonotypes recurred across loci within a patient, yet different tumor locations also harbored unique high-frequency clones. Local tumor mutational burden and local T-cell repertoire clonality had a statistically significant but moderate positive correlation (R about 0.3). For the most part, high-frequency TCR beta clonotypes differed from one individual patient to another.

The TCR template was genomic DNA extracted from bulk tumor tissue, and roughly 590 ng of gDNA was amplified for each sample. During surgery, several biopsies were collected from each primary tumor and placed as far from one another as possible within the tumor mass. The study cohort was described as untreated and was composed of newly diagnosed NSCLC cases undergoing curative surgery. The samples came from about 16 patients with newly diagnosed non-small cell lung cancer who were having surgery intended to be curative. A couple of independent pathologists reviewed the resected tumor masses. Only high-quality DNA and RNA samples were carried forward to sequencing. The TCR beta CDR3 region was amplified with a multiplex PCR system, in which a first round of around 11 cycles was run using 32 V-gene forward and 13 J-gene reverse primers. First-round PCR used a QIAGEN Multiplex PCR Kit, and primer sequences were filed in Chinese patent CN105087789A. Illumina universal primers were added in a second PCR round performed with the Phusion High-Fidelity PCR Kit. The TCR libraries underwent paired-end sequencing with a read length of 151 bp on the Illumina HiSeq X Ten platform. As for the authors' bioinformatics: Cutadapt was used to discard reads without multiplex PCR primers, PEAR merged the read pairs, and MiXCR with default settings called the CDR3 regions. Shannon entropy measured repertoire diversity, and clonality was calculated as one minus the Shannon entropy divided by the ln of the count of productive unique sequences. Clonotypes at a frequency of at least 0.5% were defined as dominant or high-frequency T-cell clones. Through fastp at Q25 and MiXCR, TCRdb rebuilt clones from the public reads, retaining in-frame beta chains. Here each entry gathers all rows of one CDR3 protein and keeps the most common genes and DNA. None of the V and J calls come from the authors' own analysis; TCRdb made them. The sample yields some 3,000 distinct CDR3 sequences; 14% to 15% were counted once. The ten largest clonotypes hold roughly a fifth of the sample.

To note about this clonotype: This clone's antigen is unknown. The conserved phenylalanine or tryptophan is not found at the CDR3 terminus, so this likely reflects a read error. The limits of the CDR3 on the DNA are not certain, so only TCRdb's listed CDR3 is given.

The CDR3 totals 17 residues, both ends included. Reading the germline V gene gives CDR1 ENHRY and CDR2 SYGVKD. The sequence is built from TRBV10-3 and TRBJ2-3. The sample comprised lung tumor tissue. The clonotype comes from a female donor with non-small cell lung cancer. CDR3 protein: CAISESTSEWDGDTEYC.